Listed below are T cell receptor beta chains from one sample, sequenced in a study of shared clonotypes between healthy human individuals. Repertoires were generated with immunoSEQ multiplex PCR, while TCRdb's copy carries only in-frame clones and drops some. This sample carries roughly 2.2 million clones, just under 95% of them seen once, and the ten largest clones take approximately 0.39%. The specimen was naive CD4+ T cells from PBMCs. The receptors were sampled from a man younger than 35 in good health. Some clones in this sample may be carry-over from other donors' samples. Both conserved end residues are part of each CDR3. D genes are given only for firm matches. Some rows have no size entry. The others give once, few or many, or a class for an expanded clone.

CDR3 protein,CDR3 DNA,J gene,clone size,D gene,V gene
CASSVSAYNEQFF,TGTGCCAGCAGCGTTAGCGCCTACAATGAGCAGTTCTTC,TRBJ2-1,-,-,TRBV9
CASSYTGIGTGELFF,TGTGCCAGCAGTTATACAGGGATTGGGACCGGGGAGCTGTTTTTT,TRBJ2-2,-,-,TRBV2
CSVDLGGVDTQYF,TGCAGCGTTGACCTGGGGGGGGTAGATACGCAGTATTTT,TRBJ2-3,-,TRBD2,TRBV29-1
CASSSSGTGRSYEQYF,-,TRBJ2-7,-,-,TRBV7-2
CASTWGGSLQNTDTQYF,TGTGCCAGCACCTGGGGGGGGTCACTTCAAAACACAGATACGCAGTATTTT,TRBJ2-3,-,TRBD2,TRBV5-4
CASRKRMLSYEQYF,TGTGCCAGCAGGAAGCGGATGCTTTCCTACGAGCAGTACTTC,TRBJ2-7,-,-,TRBV28
CATSRDGRGHGYTF,TGTGCCACCAGCAGAGATGGCCGGGGGCACGGCTACACCTTC,TRBJ1-2,-,-,TRBV15
CATQGYNEQFF,TGTGCCACGCAGGGGTACAATGAGCAGTTCTTC,TRBJ2-1,-,-,TRBV2
CSVARAQGSTDTQYF,TGCAGCGTAGCCCGGGCCCAGGGATCTACAGATACGCAGTATTTT,TRBJ2-3,-,-,TRBV29-1
CASSRDSSTGELFF,TGCGCCAGCAGCCGGGACTCCTCCACCGGGGAGCTGTTTTTT,TRBJ2-2,-,-,TRBV5-1
CASSLRKAAYEQYF,TGTGCCAGCAGCTTAAGGAAGGCGGCCTACGAGCAGTACTTC,TRBJ2-7,-,-,TRBV7-8
CASTTGQGPNEQFF,TGCGCCAGCACAACTGGACAGGGGCCCAATGAGCAGTTCTTC,TRBJ2-1,-,TRBD1,TRBV5-1
CASSSGTSGLETQYF,TGTGCCAGCAGCTCAGGGACTAGCGGGCTGGAGACCCAGTACTTC,TRBJ2-5,-,TRBD2,TRBV7-3
CASSLGPLFRYF,TGTGCCAGCAGTTTAGGACCCCTATTCCGGTACTTC,TRBJ2-7,-,-,TRBV28
CASTLKGDRYNYGYTF,TGTGCCAGCACTCTAAAGGGGGACAGGTATAACTATGGCTACACCTTC,TRBJ1-2,-,TRBD1,TRBV9
CASGGTGGNQPQHF,TGTGCCAGCGGAGGGACAGGTGGCAATCAGCCCCAGCATTTT,TRBJ1-5,-,TRBD1,TRBV6-1
CASSQDPSSDTQYF,TGCGCCAGCAGCCAAGATCCAAGCTCAGATACGCAGTATTTT,TRBJ2-3,-,-,TRBV4-1
CASSERRDSISPQHF,TGTGCCAGCAGTGAACGGAGGGACTCAATCAGCCCCCAGCATTTT,TRBJ1-5,-,-,TRBV6-1
CASSLDRTFYEQYF,TGCGCCAGCAGCTTGGACAGGACCTTCTACGAGCAGTACTTC,TRBJ2-7,-,-,TRBV5-1
CASSPQGTSMGELFF,TGTGCCAGCAGCCCCCAGGGGACTAGTATGGGGGAGCTGTTTTTT,TRBJ2-2,-,TRBD2,TRBV7-2
CASRAEDGTDTQYF,TGTGCCAGCAGAGCAGAGGACGGCACAGATACGCAGTATTTT,TRBJ2-3,-,-,TRBV6-1
CASSPTAEPQHF,TGTGCCAGCTCACCCACAGCAGAGCCCCAGCATTTT,TRBJ1-5,-,-,TRBV18
CASSLRTYTDTQYF,TGTGCCAGCAGCTTGAGGACGTACACAGATACGCAGTATTTT,TRBJ2-3,-,-,TRBV5-4
CSVVTAARSGYTF,TGCAGCGTTGTAACGGCGGCGAGGAGTGGCTACACCTTC,TRBJ1-2,-,-,TRBV29-1
CATSGGRTGRTDAAFF,TGTGCCACCAGCGGAGGAAGGACGGGGAGGACAGACGCAGCTTTCTTT,TRBJ1-1,-,-,TRBV15
CASSVLAGVSYEQYF,TGTGCCAGCAGTGTACTAGCGGGAGTTTCCTACGAGCAGTACTTC,TRBJ2-7,-,TRBD2,TRBV27
CASSFPVGILTQETQYF,TGTGCCAGCAGCTTTCCCGTAGGGATTCTCACTCAAGAGACCCAGTACTTC,TRBJ2-5,-,-,TRBV7-3
CASSGTSGSTDTQYF,TGTGCCAGCAGTGGGACTAGCGGCAGCACAGATACGCAGTATTTT,TRBJ2-3,-,TRBD2,TRBV2
CASSLVGPRNNEQFF,TGCGCCAGCAGCTTGGTGGGGCCTCGGAACAATGAGCAGTTCTTC,TRBJ2-1,-,-,TRBV5-1
CASSSGTSNRARFF,TGTGCCAGCAGTTCTGGGACTAGCAATAGAGCGCGGTTCTTC,TRBJ2-1,-,TRBD2,TRBV28
CASSPYRTGMVEAFF,TGTGCCAGCAGCCCGTACCGGACAGGGATGGTCGAGGCTTTCTTT,TRBJ1-1,-,TRBD1,TRBV11-2
CASSPQPAGAAYEQYF,TGTGCCAGCAGCCCCCAACCCGCGGGAGCAGCCTACGAGCAGTACTTC,TRBJ2-7,-,TRBD2,TRBV9
CASSPGQGFGEQYF,TGCGCCAGCAGCCCGGGACAGGGCTTTGGCGAGCAGTACTTC,TRBJ2-7,-,TRBD1,TRBV5-1
CASSSYSGTGAGADSYEQYF,TGTGCCAGCAGTTCCTATAGCGGGACAGGGGCCGGGGCGGACTCCTACGAGCAGTACTTC,TRBJ2-7,-,TRBD1,TRBV28
CASSLVGGVGTDTQYF,TGCGCCAGCAGCTTGGTTGGGGGAGTAGGTACAGATACGCAGTATTTT,TRBJ2-3,-,-,TRBV5-1
CASSLTSGSIYNEQFF,TGTGCCAGCAGCTTAACTAGCGGGAGCATCTACAATGAGCAGTTCTTC,TRBJ2-1,-,TRBD2,TRBV7-9
CASSVENTGELFF,TGTGCCAGCAGTGTGGAAAACACCGGGGAGCTGTTTTTT,TRBJ2-2,-,-,TRBV6-4
CASSFTVLGQRTDTQYF,TGTGCCAGCAGCTTTACCGTACTGGGACAGAGGACAGATACGCAGTATTTT,TRBJ2-3,-,TRBD1,TRBV7-6
CSAPTAYEQYF,TGCAGTGCCCCCACAGCCTACGAGCAGTACTTC,TRBJ2-7,-,-,TRBV20-1
CASSLAGALEAEQFF,TGCGCCAGCAGCTTGGCGGGAGCCCTGGAGGCAGAGCAGTTCTTC,TRBJ2-1,-,-,TRBV5-1
CASNLRARSSYEQYF,TGTGCCAGCAACTTGAGGGCCAGGAGCTCCTACGAGCAGTACTTC,TRBJ2-7,-,-,TRBV28
CATSRDQQPQHF,TGTGCCACCAGCAGAGATCAGCAGCCCCAGCATTTT,TRBJ1-5,-,-,TRBV15
CASSLGRGQAYEQYF,TGTGCCAGCTCTCTCGGGAGGGGACAGGCCTACGAGCAGTACTTC,TRBJ2-7,-,-,TRBV18
CASSIQLGQGWGGYTF,TGTGCCAGTAGTATACAACTGGGACAGGGTTGGGGTGGCTACACCTTC,TRBJ1-2,once,TRBD1,TRBV19
CASSVGTDNQPQHF,TGTGCCAGCAGCGTAGGGACCGACAATCAGCCCCAGCATTTT,TRBJ1-5,-,-,TRBV9
CASTQWSTEQPQHF,TGTGCCAGTACTCAATGGTCGACAGAACAGCCCCAGCATTTT,TRBJ1-5,-,-,TRBV19
CAARTGSNSNQPQHF,TGTGCTGCCCGCACAGGGAGCAATAGCAATCAGCCCCAGCATTTT,TRBJ1-5,-,-,TRBV28
CASSPPLNTEAFF,TGTGCCAGTAGTCCCCCCCTGAACACTGAAGCTTTCTTT,TRBJ1-1,-,-,TRBV19
CASSLRTGSNYGYTF,TGTGCCAGCAGCTTGAGAACAGGAAGTAACTATGGCTACACCTTC,TRBJ1-2,once,-,TRBV5-8
CASSQDPRLDEQYF,TGCGCCAGCAGCCAAGATCCTAGATTGGACGAGCAGTACTTC,TRBJ2-7,-,-,TRBV4-1
CASSLAGLDRAGELFF,TGCGCCAGCAGCTTGGCCGGGCTCGATCGGGCCGGGGAGCTGTTTTTT,TRBJ2-2,few,-,TRBV5-1
CASSYLTDEQYF,TGTGCCAGCAGTTACCTGACGGATGAGCAGTATTTT,TRBJ2-3,-,-,TRBV5-5